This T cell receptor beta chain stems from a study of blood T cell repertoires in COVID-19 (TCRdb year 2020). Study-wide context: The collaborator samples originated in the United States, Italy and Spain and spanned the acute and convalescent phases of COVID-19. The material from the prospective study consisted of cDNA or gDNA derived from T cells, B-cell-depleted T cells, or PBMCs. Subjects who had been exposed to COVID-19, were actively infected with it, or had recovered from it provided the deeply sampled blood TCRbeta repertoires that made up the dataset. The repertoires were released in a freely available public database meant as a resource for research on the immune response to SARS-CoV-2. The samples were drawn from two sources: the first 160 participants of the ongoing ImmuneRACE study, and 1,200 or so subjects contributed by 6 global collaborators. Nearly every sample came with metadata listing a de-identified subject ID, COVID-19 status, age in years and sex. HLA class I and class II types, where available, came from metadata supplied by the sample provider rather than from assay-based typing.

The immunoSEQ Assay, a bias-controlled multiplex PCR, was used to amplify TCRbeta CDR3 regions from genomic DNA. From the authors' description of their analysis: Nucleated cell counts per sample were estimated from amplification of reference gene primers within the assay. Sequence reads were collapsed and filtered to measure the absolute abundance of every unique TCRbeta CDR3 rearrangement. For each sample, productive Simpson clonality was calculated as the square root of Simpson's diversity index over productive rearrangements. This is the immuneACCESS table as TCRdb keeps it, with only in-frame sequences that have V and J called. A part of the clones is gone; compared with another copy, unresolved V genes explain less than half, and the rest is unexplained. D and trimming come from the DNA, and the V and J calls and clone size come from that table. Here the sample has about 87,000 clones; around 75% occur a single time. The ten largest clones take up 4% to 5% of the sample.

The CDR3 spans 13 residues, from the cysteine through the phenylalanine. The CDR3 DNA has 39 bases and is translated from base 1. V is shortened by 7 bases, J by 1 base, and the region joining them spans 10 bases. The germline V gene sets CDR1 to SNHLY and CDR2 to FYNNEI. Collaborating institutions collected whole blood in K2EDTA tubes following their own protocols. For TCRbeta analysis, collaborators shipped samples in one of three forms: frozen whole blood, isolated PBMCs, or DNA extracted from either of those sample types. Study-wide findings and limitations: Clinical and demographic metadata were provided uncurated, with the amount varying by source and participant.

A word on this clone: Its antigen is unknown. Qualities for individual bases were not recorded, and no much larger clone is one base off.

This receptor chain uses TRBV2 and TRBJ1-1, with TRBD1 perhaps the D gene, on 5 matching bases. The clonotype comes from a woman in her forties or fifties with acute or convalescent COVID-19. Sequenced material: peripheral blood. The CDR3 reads CASTAGSNTEAFF. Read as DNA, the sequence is TGTGCCAGCACGGCAGGGTCGAACACTGAAGCTTTCTTT.